The 18 T cell receptor beta chains given below trace back to one sample, sequenced in a study of control samples from healthy donors and cancer patients. Measured with immunoSEQ multiplex PCR; TCRdb has only the in-frame clones, and not every one. This repertoire shows 35,000 to 55,000 clones, about three quarters found once; its top ten account for 17%. Sequencing was done on a sample of formalin-fixed, paraffin-embedded tissue. These receptors were collected from a male donor with melanoma.

V and J are TRBV2 and TRBJ2-1; D is possibly TRBD1 (7 bases). The CDR3 extends over 15 amino acids. Germline CDR1 reads SNHLY; CDR2 reads FYNNEI. Trimming removed 5 bases at V and 10 bases at J, with 21 bases between. CDR3 sequence reads: CASSWTGEGGQEQFF. As DNA, the CDR3 is TGTGCCAGCAGTTGGACAGGTGAAGGGGGGCAAGAGCAGTTCTTC.

The chain recombines TRBV7-2 with TRBJ1-1, with no clear D. Trimming removed 1 base at V and 3 bases at J, with 6 bases between. This CDR3 contains 13 residues. Germline loops: CDR1 SGHTA, CDR2 FQGNSA. The CDR3 DNA follows: TGTGCCAGCAGCTTAGTTGCAGACACTGAAGCTTTCTTT. Translation gives CASSLVADTEAFF.

V usage is TRBV10-3 and J usage is TRBJ2-7, with 11 positions matching TRBD2. The trim removed 4 bases at V and 0 bases at J, leaving 5 bases unmatched. Germline assignment: CDR1 ENHRY and CDR2 SYGVKD. This CDR3 contains 16 residues. The CDR3 reads CAISVTSGSPSYEQYF. CDR3 nucleotides: TGTGCCATCAGTGTCACTAGCGGGAGCCCCTCCTACGAGCAGTACTTC.

This sequence joins TRBV5-4 and TRBJ1-2; no clear D. Trimming took 0 bases from V and 4 from J, leaving 13 bases between them. Germline V gene lookup returns CDR1 SGHNT and CDR2 YYREEE (reference sequence). The CDR3 runs 15 residues. The CDR3 sequence: CASSLELGPLYGYTF. The CDR3 DNA sequence: TGTGCCAGCAGCTTGGAACTAGGGCCGCTCTATGGCTACACCTTC.

This chain links TRBV27 with TRBJ2-1, with TRBD2 as a possible D gene (5 bases). The ends were cut back, 1 base at V and 0 bases at J, with 10 bases in the middle. The CDR3 sequence is 16 residues long. Per germline, CDR1 MNHEY and CDR2 SMNVEV (reference sequence). Here the CDR3 reads CASSLLASSSYNEQFF. The CDR3 DNA is TGTGCCAGCAGTTTATTAGCGTCCAGCTCCTACAATGAGCAGTTCTTC.

In its sample, this clone was seen a few times. The rearrangement links TRBV12-3 or TRBV12-4 to TRBJ1-2; D is unresolved. CDR3 length: 12 amino acids. Trimming removed 3 bases from V and 8 bases from J, with 10 bases in between. CDR3 loop: CASSLWVGGYTF. The CDR3, as DNA: TGTGCCAGCAGTTTGTGGGTCGGAGGCTACACCTTC.

The J gene is TRBJ2-5, the V gene TRBV2; 7 nucleotides match TRBD1. The CDR3 is 14 amino acids. Per the germline V gene, CDR1 is SNHLY and CDR2 is FYNNEI. Germline trimming cut 2 bases from V and 5 bases from J; bases unmatched to any gene: 5. CDR3 sequence reads: CASSEQGQSETQYF. CDR3 in DNA: TGTGCCAGCAGTGAACAGGGACAGTCCGAGACCCAGTACTTC.

This clone was seen a handful of times. The V call is TRBV29-1, the J call TRBJ2-1; 10 bases are shared with TRBD1. The CDR3 extends over 14 amino acids. Germline V gene data show CDR1 as SQVTM and CDR2 as ANQGSEA. The V and J ends lost 7 bases and 4 bases, in that order; junction bases with no gene match: 7. CDR3 region: CSAPDRGDYNEQFF. The CDR3 region has the DNA TGCAGCGCTCCGGACAGGGGGGATTACAATGAGCAGTTCTTC.

V and J are TRBV14 and TRBJ1-2, with 9 nucleotides matching TRBD1. Per germline, CDR1 SGHDN and CDR2 FVKESK. CDR3 size: 14 residues. Trimming removed 3 bases from V and 8 bases from J; junction bases left unmatched: 7. For the CDR3, the DNA is TGTGCCAGCAGCCAGACACAGGGGGCGGAAGGCTACACCTTC. This translates into CASSQTQGAEGYTF. Together with reference TRBV14 and TRBJ1-2, the CDR3 gives the full variable domain: EAGVTQFPSHSVIEKGQTVTLRCDPISGHDNLYWYRRVMGKEIKFLLHFVKESKQDESGMPNNRFLAERTGGTYSTLKVQPAELEDSGVYFCASSQTQGAEGYTFGSGTRLTVV.

The chain joins TRBV7-9 to TRBJ2-2; D assignment may be TRBD1 or TRBD2 (5 bases each). Trimming pared 3 bases from V and 5 bases from J, leaving 13 bases between. The CDR3 consists of 15 residues. The germline V gene encodes CDR1 SEHNR and CDR2 FQNEAQ (reference sequence). The CDR3 sequence: CASSLGTARTGELFF. The CDR3 region has the DNA TGTGCCAGCAGCTTGGGGACGGCGAGAACCGGGGAGCTGTTTTTT. The full variable domain, rest sourced from reference TRBV7-9 and TRBJ2-2, is DTGVSQNPRHKITKRGQNVTFRCDPISEHNRLYWYRQTLGQGPEFLTYFQNEAQLEKSRLLSDRFSAERPKGSFSTLEIQRTEQGDSAMYLCASSLGTARTGELFFGEGSRLTVL.

This chain uses TRBV2 with TRBJ2-2, with D possibly being TRBD1 (6 bases). Germline loops: CDR1 SNHLY, CDR2 FYNNEI. The CDR3 sequence is 13 residues long. The V and J ends lost 6 bases and 8 bases respectively, with 13 bases between them. CDR3 DNA sequence: TGTGCCAGCAGAGAGGGGGTGGTAGGGGAGCTGTTTTTT. Translating gives CASREGVVGELFF.

In this sample, this clone turned up once. J is TRBJ2-6 and V is TRBV19; possible D gene TRBD1, 6 bases. The CDR3 has 15 residues. Trimming took off 5 bases at V and 1 base at J, with 9 bases between the two ends. Germline V CDR1 and CDR2: LNHDA, SQIVND (reference sequence). The CDR3, as DNA: TGTGCCAGTAGTCGACAGGATTCTGGGGCCAACGTCCTGACTTTC. Protein: CASSRQDSGANVLTF.

The rearrangement uses TRBV5-5 and TRBJ2-5; D remains unclear. The germline gives CDR1 SGHKS, CDR2 YYEKEE (reference sequence). The CDR3 is 11 amino acids. With 4 bases removed from V and 0 bases from J, the gap between germline ends came to 1 base. The DNA for the CDR3 is TGTGCCAGCAGCGACCAAGAGACCCAGTACTTC. Translated: CASSDQETQYF.

The rearrangement joins TRBV10-3 to TRBJ1-1, with D maybe TRBD1 (6 bases). The CDR3 consists of 15 residues. Germline V lookup: CDR1 ENHRY, CDR2 SYGVKD. V was shortened by 6 bases and J by 1 base, with 15 bases between the two germline ends. The chain's CDR3 is CAIRVTGTTNTEAFF. CDR3 bases: TGTGCCATCAGAGTAACCGGGACAACGAACACTGAAGCTTTCTTT.

A remark on this clone: One junction end does not reproduce the germline sequence, and a read error may be involved. Other DNA sequences of this sample code for an identical CDR3. This chain uses TRBV24-1 with TRBJ2-7; possible D gene TRBD1, 6 bases. The germline V gene encodes CDR1 KGHDR and CDR2 SFDVKD. The CDR3 covers 17 residues. CDR3 sequence (DNA): TGTGCCACCAGTGATCCCAGGACAGAAAAAGGTTCAGGCGAGCAGTACTTT. Translating it yields CATSDPRTEKGSGEQYF.

The J gene is TRBJ2-2, the V gene TRBV6-2 or TRBV6-3, with D perhaps TRBD2 (6 bases). The CDR3 spans 17 residues. V was cut by 7 bases and J by 3 bases, with 21 bases left in between. Germline CDR1 and CDR2: MNHEY and SVGEGT. CDR3 sequence (DNA): TGTGCCAGCACCCCGGGACTTCTCAAAGGGGACACCGGGGAGCTGTTTTTT. Translated: CASTPGLLKGDTGELFF.

CDR3 region: CASTPAGTNYGYTF. DNA of the CDR3: TGTGCCAGCACCCCCGCAGGGACTAACTATGGCTACACCTTC. The J gene is TRBJ1-2, the V gene TRBV27; D may be TRBD1 (5 bases). CDR1 and CDR2 from the germline V gene are MNHEY and SMNVEV (reference sequence). V dropped 7 bases and J dropped 0 bases, with 12 bases sitting between them. This CDR3 has 14 residues.

The J gene is TRBJ1-4, the V gene TRBV7-6; D gene ambiguous. Trimming took off 5 bases at V and 5 bases at J, with 12 bases between the two ends. The CDR3 consists of 14 residues. The germline V gene encodes CDR1 SGHVS and CDR2 FNYEAQ. The CDR3 DNA reads as TGTGCCAGCAGCCGGACGTCAGGCAATGAAAAACTGTTTTTT. Amino acids: CASSRTSGNEKLFF.